A single T cell receptor (beta chain) is shown here with its context. Its antigen is as yet unknown. These data originate in a study of shared clonotypes between healthy human individuals. The V end was cut by 6 bases, the J end by 6 bases, with 18 bases between. This CDR3 is 15 amino acids long. The germline V gene has CDR1 MDHEN and CDR2 SYDVKM. Donors were healthy HIV-negative adults without recent acute infections or vaccinations. General observations from the study: Rarefaction showed that sequencing of sorted subsets was incomplete (despite large depth). The authors sampled blood alone, and tissue repertoires likely differ.

Method: immunoSEQ multiplex PCR; TCRdb's copy keeps in-frame clones and lacks some. The table lists around 2.5 million clones, approximately 94% of them singletons. J is TRBJ2-4 and V is TRBV28, with D possibly being TRBD1 or TRBD2 (5 bases each). Material: naive CD4+ T cells from PBMCs. The sample's subset: CD45RA+ positively selected. The origin of this receptor is a man younger than 30 in good health. Some clones in this sample may be carry-over from other donors' samples. The CDR3 DNA is TGTGCCAGCAGCCAAATAGCCGGGACGCCAAACATTCAGTACTTC. Translated, it gives CASSQIAGTPNIQYF.